The present TCR beta chain was sequenced within a study of response to subunit inactivated influenza vaccine. One entry per CDR3 protein results from TCRdb running MiXCR on the RT-PCR reads. The sample holds about 500,000 distinct CDR3 sequences, 16% seen once. At least ten counts were recorded for this clonotype. Its antigen is currently unknown. General study findings and limits: It was the authors' suggestion that each seasonal influenza vaccination recruits few new T cells.

The ends lost 8 bases at V and 4 bases at J; junction bases unmatched: 4. The germline CDR1 and CDR2 sequences are SQVTM and ANQGSEA. CDR3 length equals 11 residues. This material consisted of CD4+ T cells sorted from PBMCs, taken roughly 24 months after vaccination. The rearrangement uses TRBV29-1 and TRBJ1-2; 7 bases agree with TRBD1. The source is a man aged 50 to 69 who received an inactivated influenza vaccine. CDR3 loop: CSIRDSYGYTF. The CDR3 nucleotides are TGCAGCATCCGGGACAGCTATGGCTACACCTTC.